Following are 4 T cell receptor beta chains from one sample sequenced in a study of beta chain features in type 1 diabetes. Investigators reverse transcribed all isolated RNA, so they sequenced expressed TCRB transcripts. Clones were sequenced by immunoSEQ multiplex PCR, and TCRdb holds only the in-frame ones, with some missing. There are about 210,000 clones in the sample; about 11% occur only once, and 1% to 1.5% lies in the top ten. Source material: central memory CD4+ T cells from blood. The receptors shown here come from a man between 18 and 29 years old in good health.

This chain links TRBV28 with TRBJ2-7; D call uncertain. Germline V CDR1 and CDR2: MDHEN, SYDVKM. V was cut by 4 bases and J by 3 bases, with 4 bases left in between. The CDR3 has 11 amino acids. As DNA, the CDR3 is TGTGCCAGCAGTTCCCTCTACGAGCAGTACTTC. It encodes CASSSLYEQYF.

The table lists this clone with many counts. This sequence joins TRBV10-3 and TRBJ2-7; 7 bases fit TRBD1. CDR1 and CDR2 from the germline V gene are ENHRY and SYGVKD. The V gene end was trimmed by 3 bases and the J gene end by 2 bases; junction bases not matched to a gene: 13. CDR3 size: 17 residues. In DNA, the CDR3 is TGTGCCATCAGTGACCAACTAAGAGGGGGCGTAACCTACGAGCAGTACTTC. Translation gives CAISDQLRGGVTYEQYF.

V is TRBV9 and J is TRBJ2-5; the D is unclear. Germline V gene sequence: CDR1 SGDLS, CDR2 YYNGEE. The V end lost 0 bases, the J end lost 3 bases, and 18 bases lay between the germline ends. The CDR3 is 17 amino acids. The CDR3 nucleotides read TGTGCCAGCAGCGTAGCATCGGGCCTCCCCGAGGAAGAGACCCAGTACTTC. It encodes CASSVASGLPEEETQYF.

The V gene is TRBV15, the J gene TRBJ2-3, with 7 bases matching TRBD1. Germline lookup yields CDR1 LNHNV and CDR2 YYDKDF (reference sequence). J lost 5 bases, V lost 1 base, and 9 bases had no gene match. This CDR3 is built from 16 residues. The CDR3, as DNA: TGTGCCACCAGCAGAGTAAGGGACAGAAGTATAGATACGCAGTATTTT. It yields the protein CATSRVRDRSIDTQYF.